This T cell receptor (beta chain) derives from a study of cytomegalovirus exposure and HLA in healthy donors. Looking at the study overall: Both the roughly 120 validation repertoires and the approximately 700 first-cohort repertoires used the same platform, as reported by a later analysis.

Regarding this clone: Its antigen remains unidentified.

The CDR3 covers 16 residues. The germline V gene encodes CDR1 SGHVS and CDR2 FQNEAQ. V lost 5 bases and J 7 bases, leaving 21 bases between the germline ends. Study-wide results and limits: The study designated 150 or so TCR beta chains cytomegalovirus-associated. The TCR clusters that emerged in the first cohort tended, a later analysis found, to co-occur in the approximately 110 validation repertoires.

Sequencing was performed with immunoSEQ multiplex PCR; in TCRdb, only in-frame clones are kept and a portion is missing. Among around 150,000 clones listed, around 88% were seen once. Among the 90 to 150 subjects of the validation cohort, separate from the 666-subject first cohort, were the donors. V usage is TRBV7-8 and J usage is TRBJ1-5; weak D call: TRBD1 (6 bases). The sequenced sample consisted of PBMCs. This TCR was recovered from a woman between 18 and 30 years old in good health and CMV-seropositive. The CDR3 nucleotides read TGTGCCAGCAGCCAACCCAGGACAGCCGTTCTACAGCCCCAGCATTTT. Translating gives CASSQPRTAVLQPQHF. Complete variable domain (other parts from reference TRBV7-8 and TRBJ1-5): GAGVSQSPRYKVAKRGQDVALRCDPISGHVSLFWYQQALGQGPEFLTYFQNEAQLDKSGLPSDRFFAERPEGSVSTLKIQRTQQEDSAVYLCASSQPRTAVLQPQHFGDGTRLSIL.